Listed below are T cell receptor beta chains from one sample, sequenced in a study of blood T cell repertoires in COVID-19. Data came from immunoSEQ multiplex PCR; TCRdb stores just in-frame clones and leaves some out. The sample holds about 130,000 clones, less than 90% seen once. Material for sequencing was peripheral blood. These receptors were collected from an elderly man with active or convalescent COVID-19. The CDR3 runs from the conserved cysteine through the conserved F or W. The D gene is left open where the match is weak. Some rows mark clone size as missing; the rest say once, few, many or name a class of expanded clone.

J: TRBJ1-5
V: TRBV6-5
D: NA
size: NA
CDR3: CASSYDRNSNQPQHF
DNA: TGTGCCAGCAGTTACGACAGGAATAGCAATCAGCCCCAGCATTTT

J: TRBJ1-1
V: TRBV7-2
D: TRBD1
size: NA
CDR3: CASSIDRGAEAFF
DNA: TGTGCCAGCAGCATTGACAGGGGGGCTGAAGCTTTCTTT

J: TRBJ1-1
V: TRBV5-1
D: TRBD1
size: few
CDR3: CASSPWTGSTEAFF
DNA: TGCGCCAGCAGCCCGTGGACAGGGAGCACTGAAGCTTTCTTT

J: TRBJ1-2
V: TRBV27
D: TRBD1
size: NA
CDR3: CASSSNRGIGYTF
DNA: TGTGCCAGCAGTAGCAACAGGGGAATAGGCTACACCTTC

J: TRBJ1-1
V: TRBV10-3
D: NA
size: NA
CDR3: CAISAGLDTEAFF
DNA: TGTGCCATCAGTGCCGGTTTGGACACTGAAGCTTTCTTT

J: TRBJ2-7
V: TRBV3-1/TRBV3-2
D: TRBD2
size: NA
CDR3: CASSQGGGGGYEQYF
DNA: TGTGCCAGCAGCCAAGGGGGGGGTGGCGGGTACGAGCAGTACTTC

J: TRBJ2-2
V: TRBV21-1
D: NA
size: once
CDR3: CASSKGLHNTGELFF
DNA: TGTGCCAGCAGCAAGGGACTCCATAACACCGGGGAGCTGTTTTTT

J: TRBJ2-2
V: TRBV25-1
D: NA
size: NA
CDR3: CASSEYAPGPDDTGELFF
DNA: TGTGCCAGCAGTGAATATGCCCCAGGGCCCGATGACACCGGGGAGCTGTTTTTT

J: TRBJ2-7
V: TRBV5-5
D: NA
size: NA
CDR3: CASSLQTQTYEQYF
DNA: TGTGCCAGCAGCTTACAGACACAGACCTACGAGCAGTACTTC

J: TRBJ2-4
V: TRBV12-5
D: TRBD1
size: NA
CDR3: CASPVQGAPGINIQYF
DNA: TGTGCTAGTCCCGTTCAGGGGGCGCCTGGAATAAACATTCAGTACTTC

J: TRBJ2-1
V: TRBV27
D: TRBD2
size: once
CDR3: CASRSTGGLAGGPGNEQFF
DNA: TGTGCCAGCAGGAGCACGGGCGGACTAGCGGGAGGTCCCGGCAATGAGCAGTTCTTC

J: TRBJ2-1
V: TRBV11-1
D: NA
size: NA
CDR3: CASSLDGGPYNEQFF
DNA: TGTGCCAGCAGCTTAGACGGCGGGCCTTACAATGAGCAGTTCTTC

J: TRBJ2-6
V: TRBV7-3
D: NA
size: NA
CDR3: CASSSPGSSGANVLTF
DNA: TGTGCCAGCAGCTCTCCCGGGAGCTCTGGGGCCAACGTCCTGACTTTC

J: TRBJ2-3
V: TRBV11-3
D: TRBD2
size: NA
CDR3: CASSSGTSGFFTDTQYF
DNA: TGTGCCAGCAGCTCCGGGACTAGCGGGTTTTTCACAGATACGCAGTATTTT

J: TRBJ1-1
V: TRBV12-3/TRBV12-4
D: NA
size: NA
CDR3: CASRTGHGREAFF
DNA: TGTGCCAGCAGAACAGGACACGGACGTGAAGCTTTCTTT

J: TRBJ2-1
V: TRBV6-6
D: NA
size: NA
CDR3: CASSRGRLANNEQFF
DNA: TGTGCCAGCAGCCGGGGTAGACTCGCCAACAATGAGCAGTTCTTC

J: TRBJ2-3
V: TRBV27
D: NA
size: many
CDR3: CASSPSAGTDTQYF
DNA: TGTGCCAGCAGTCCCTCCGCAGGGACAGATACGCAGTATTTT

J: TRBJ2-7
V: TRBV4-2
D: TRBD1
size: NA
CDR3: CASSQDMDRGFLAYEQYF
DNA: TGTGCCAGCAGCCAAGATATGGACAGGGGTTTCTTAGCCTACGAGCAGTACTTC

J: TRBJ1-3
V: TRBV9
D: NA
size: NA
CDR3: CASSPGAISGNTIYF
DNA: TGTGCCAGCAGCCCAGGGGCGATCTCTGGAAACACCATATATTTT

J: TRBJ1-1
V: TRBV30
D: NA
size: few
CDR3: CAWNPGTPWTEAFF
DNA: TGTGCCTGGAACCCCGGTACCCCTTGGACTGAAGCTTTCTTT

J: TRBJ2-1
V: TRBV14
D: NA
size: NA
CDR3: CASSPREWSNEQFF
DNA: TGTGCCAGCAGTCCCAGGGAATGGTCCAATGAGCAGTTCTTC

J: TRBJ2-2
V: TRBV28
D: NA
size: NA
CDR3: CASSLLLDFTGELFF
DNA: TGTGCCAGCAGTTTACTACTAGATTTTACCGGGGAGCTGTTTTTT

J: TRBJ2-7
V: TRBV10-3
D: TRBD1
size: NA
CDR3: CAIRGDRGAYEQYF
DNA: TGTGCCATCAGAGGGGACAGGGGCGCCTACGAGCAGTACTTC

J: TRBJ2-7
V: TRBV9
D: NA
size: NA
CDR3: CASSGHGSYEQYF
DNA: TGTGCCAGCAGCGGACACGGCTCCTACGAGCAGTACTTC

J: TRBJ2-7
V: TRBV12-5
D: TRBD2
size: NA
CDR3: CASGLGSYLTSLAGKYHYEQYF
DNA: TGTGCTAGTGGTTTGGGGTCCTACCTTACCTCTCTAGCGGGAAAATACCACTACGAGCAGTACTTC

J: TRBJ1-1
V: TRBV7-6
D: NA
size: NA
CDR3: CASSSLTVQSMNTEAFF
DNA: TGTGCCAGCAGCTCCCTGACAGTTCAATCCATGAACACTGAAGCTTTCTTT

J: TRBJ1-2
V: TRBV27
D: TRBD1
size: NA
CDR3: CASRRQGTFGGYTF
DNA: TGTGCCAGCAGGAGACAGGGGACCTTCGGTGGCTACACCTTC

J: TRBJ1-1
V: TRBV18
D: NA
size: NA
CDR3: CASSPGGAGEAFF
DNA: TGTGCCAGCTCACCTGGCGGAGCCGGAGAAGCTTTCTTT

J: TRBJ2-1
V: TRBV5-4
D: TRBD2
size: once
CDR3: CASSEGLAGSGEQFF
DNA: TGTGCCAGCAGCGAGGGACTAGCGGGGAGCGGGGAGCAGTTCTTC

J: TRBJ1-1
V: TRBV29-1
D: NA
size: NA
CDR3: CSVSGLGGTEAFF
DNA: TGCAGCGTTTCAGGGTTGGGTGGTACTGAAGCTTTCTTT

J: TRBJ2-3
V: TRBV5-1
D: NA
size: NA
CDR3: CASNTGGISPQDTQYF
DNA: TGCGCCAGCAATACCGGAGGGATAAGCCCACAAGATACGCAGTATTTT